This is a list of T cell receptor beta chains from one sample in a study of shared clonotypes between healthy human individuals. Profiled with immunoSEQ multiplex PCR; TCRdb holds only in-frame clones, not every one. This table holds roughly 2,300,000 clones, roughly 92% found once. Material for sequencing was naive CD4+ T cells from PBMCs. The receptors come from a man in his late teens or twenties in good health. Some clones in this sample may be carry-over from other donors' samples. Each CDR3 is given with its conserved first and last residue. D genes are given only for firm matches. Expanded clones get a size class; other rows say once, few or many, or leave the size out.

d_call: .; clone_size: .; cdr3_length: 14; v_call: TRBV2; j_call: TRBJ1-1; cdr3_aa: CASSEEGIGTEAFF; cdr3_nt: TGTGCCAGCAGTGAGGAGGGAATTGGGACTGAAGCTTTCTTT
d_call: .; clone_size: .; cdr3_length: 14; v_call: TRBV11-3; j_call: TRBJ2-5; cdr3_aa: CASSLDSYQETQYF; cdr3_nt: TGTGCCAGCAGCTTAGACTCCTACCAAGAGACCCAGTACTTC
d_call: TRBD1; clone_size: .; cdr3_length: 13; v_call: TRBV29-1; j_call: TRBJ2-7; cdr3_aa: CSVVPTGRYEQYF; cdr3_nt: TGCAGCGTAGTCCCGACAGGGCGCTACGAGCAGTACTTC
d_call: .; clone_size: few; cdr3_length: 14; v_call: TRBV7-9; j_call: TRBJ1-3; cdr3_aa: CATRRGNSGNTIYF; cdr3_nt: TGTGCCACGCGACGGGGGAACTCTGGAAACACCATATATTTT
d_call: TRBD1; clone_size: .; cdr3_length: 14; v_call: TRBV9; j_call: TRBJ1-5; cdr3_aa: CASSPGGTNQPQHF; cdr3_nt: TGTGCCAGCAGCCCAGGGGGCACCAATCAGCCCCAGCATTTT
d_call: .; clone_size: once; cdr3_length: 14; v_call: TRBV6-1; j_call: TRBJ1-5; cdr3_aa: CASNPTGGNQPQHF; cdr3_nt: TGTGCCAGCAACCCGACGGGGGGGAATCAGCCCCAGCATTTT
d_call: .; clone_size: .; cdr3_length: 15; v_call: TRBV18; j_call: TRBJ1-3; cdr3_aa: CASSPPRDNWNTIYF; cdr3_nt: TGTGCCAGCTCACCACCGAGGGACAATTGGAACACCATATATTTT
d_call: TRBD1; clone_size: .; cdr3_length: 14; v_call: TRBV19; j_call: TRBJ2-7; cdr3_aa: CASSPRTGYYEQYF; cdr3_nt: TGTGCCAGTAGTCCAAGGACAGGGTACTACGAGCAGTACTTC
d_call: TRBD1; clone_size: .; cdr3_length: 15; v_call: TRBV29-1; j_call: TRBJ1-5; cdr3_aa: CSVLLDRNSNQPQHF; cdr3_nt: TGCAGCGTACTACTGGACAGGAATAGCAATCAGCCCCAGCATTTT
d_call: .; clone_size: few; cdr3_length: 13; v_call: TRBV5-1; j_call: TRBJ1-1; cdr3_aa: CASSFGSGSEAFF; cdr3_nt: TGCGCCAGCAGCTTCGGATCCGGTTCTGAAGCTTTCTTT
d_call: TRBD1; clone_size: .; cdr3_length: 16; v_call: TRBV5-4; j_call: TRBJ1-5; cdr3_aa: CASSQGRGRGDQPQHF; cdr3_nt: TGTGCCAGCAGCCAAGGCAGGGGGCGAGGAGATCAGCCCCAGCATTTT
d_call: .; clone_size: .; cdr3_length: 18; v_call: TRBV9; j_call: TRBJ2-1; cdr3_aa: CASSVGQQAVLSYNEQFF; cdr3_nt: TGTGCCAGCAGCGTAGGACAGCAAGCGGTCCTCTCCTACAATGAGCAGTTCTTC
d_call: TRBD2; clone_size: .; cdr3_length: 20; v_call: TRBV4-2; j_call: TRBJ2-3; cdr3_aa: CASSPPGLAGGAPSTDTQYF; cdr3_nt: TGTGCCAGCAGCCCACCGGGACTAGCGGGAGGAGCCCCTAGCACAGATACGCAGTATTTT
d_call: .; clone_size: .; cdr3_length: 14; v_call: TRBV6-5; j_call: TRBJ1-1; cdr3_aa: CASRGGRGYTEAFF; cdr3_nt: TGTGCCAGCAGAGGGGGAAGGGGTTACACTGAAGCTTTCTTT
d_call: .; clone_size: .; cdr3_length: 13; v_call: TRBV2; j_call: TRBJ2-7; cdr3_aa: CASKGYLAYEQYF; cdr3_nt: TGTGCCAGCAAAGGCTACCTAGCCTACGAGCAGTACTTC
d_call: .; clone_size: .; cdr3_length: 13; v_call: TRBV5-1; j_call: TRBJ2-5; cdr3_aa: CASRAGTQETQYF; cdr3_nt: TGCGCCAGCCGCGCAGGGACCCAAGAGACCCAGTACTTC
d_call: .; clone_size: once; cdr3_length: 13; v_call: TRBV5-1; j_call: TRBJ2-1; cdr3_aa: CASSLGSAYEQFF; cdr3_nt: TGCGCCAGCAGCTTGGGCTCCGCCTATGAGCAGTTCTTC
d_call: TRBD1; clone_size: .; cdr3_length: 16; v_call: TRBV7-2; j_call: TRBJ1-3; cdr3_aa: CASSLLAGGVGNTIYF; cdr3_nt: TGTGCCAGCAGCTTATTGGCAGGGGGAGTTGGAAACACCATATATTTT
d_call: TRBD1; clone_size: .; cdr3_length: 16; v_call: TRBV7-8; j_call: TRBJ1-5; cdr3_aa: CASSLGSQGVGQPQHF; cdr3_nt: TGTGCCAGCAGCTTAGGAAGTCAGGGGGTGGGTCAGCCCCAGCATTTT
d_call: .; clone_size: .; cdr3_length: 13; v_call: TRBV19; j_call: TRBJ2-1; cdr3_aa: CASSPGHGDEQFF; cdr3_nt: TGTGCCAGTAGCCCCGGCCACGGGGATGAGCAGTTCTTC
d_call: TRBD1; clone_size: .; cdr3_length: 16; v_call: TRBV5-8; j_call: TRBJ2-7; cdr3_aa: CASSGIGGQTFYEQYF; cdr3_nt: TGTGCCAGCAGCGGGATAGGGGGACAGACGTTCTACGAGCAGTACTTC
d_call: .; clone_size: .; cdr3_length: 13; v_call: TRBV18; j_call: TRBJ2-7; cdr3_aa: CASSPVGAYEQYF; cdr3_nt: TGTGCCAGCTCACCAGTCGGGGCCTACGAGCAGTACTTC
d_call: .; clone_size: .; cdr3_length: 16; v_call: TRBV10-3; j_call: TRBJ1-1; cdr3_aa: CAISESNRRMNTEAFF; cdr3_nt: TGTGCCATCAGTGAGTCGAACCGGCGGATGAACACTGAAGCTTTCTTT
d_call: .; clone_size: .; cdr3_length: 14; v_call: TRBV14; j_call: TRBJ2-2; cdr3_aa: CASSQTNKPGELFF; cdr3_nt: TGTGCCAGCAGCCAAACGAACAAGCCCGGGGAGCTGTTTTTT
d_call: .; clone_size: .; cdr3_length: 12; v_call: TRBV28; j_call: TRBJ1-1; cdr3_aa: CASSLRTTEAFF; cdr3_nt: TGTGCCAGCAGTTTAAGAACGACTGAAGCTTTCTTT
d_call: .; clone_size: .; cdr3_length: 17; v_call: TRBV2; j_call: TRBJ1-4; cdr3_aa: CASRFPDSDRTNEKLFF; cdr3_nt: TGTGCCAGCAGATTTCCCGACTCTGACAGGACTAATGAAAAACTGTTTTTT
d_call: .; clone_size: .; cdr3_length: 14; v_call: TRBV5-6; j_call: TRBJ2-7; cdr3_aa: CASSLPGLTYEQYF; cdr3_nt: TGTGCCAGCAGCTTGCCAGGGCTAACCTACGAGCAGTACTTC
d_call: .; clone_size: .; cdr3_length: 13; v_call: TRBV7-7; j_call: TRBJ2-3; cdr3_aa: CASSSDGTDTQYF; cdr3_nt: TGTGCCAGCAGCTCAGACGGCACAGATACGCAGTATTTT
d_call: .; clone_size: once; cdr3_length: 14; v_call: TRBV5-1; j_call: TRBJ1-4; cdr3_aa: CASSFGTVEEKLFF; cdr3_nt: TGCGCCAGCAGCTTCGGGACGGTGGAAGAAAAACTGTTTTTT
d_call: .; clone_size: .; cdr3_length: 15; v_call: TRBV14; j_call: TRBJ1-4; cdr3_aa: CASSLGPGPFEKLFF; cdr3_nt: TGTGCCAGCAGCCTAGGACCGGGCCCTTTCGAAAAACTGTTTTTT
d_call: .; clone_size: once; cdr3_length: 15; v_call: TRBV2; j_call: TRBJ2-6; cdr3_aa: CASSDEVSGANVLTF; cdr3_nt: TGTGCCAGCAGTGATGAGGTCTCTGGGGCCAACGTCCTGACTTTC
d_call: TRBD2; clone_size: .; cdr3_length: 18; v_call: TRBV4-1; j_call: TRBJ2-5; cdr3_aa: CASSGEGFAGGRRETQYF; cdr3_nt: TGCGCCAGCAGCGGAGAGGGCTTTGCGGGAGGCCGGAGGGAGACCCAGTACTTC
d_call: .; clone_size: .; cdr3_length: 15; v_call: TRBV6-6; j_call: TRBJ2-2; cdr3_aa: CASSYDGSPTGELFF; cdr3_nt: TGTGCCAGCAGTTACGATGGGAGCCCCACCGGGGAGCTGTTTTTT
d_call: .; clone_size: .; cdr3_length: 13; v_call: TRBV18; j_call: TRBJ2-1; cdr3_aa: CASSPRRENEQFF; cdr3_nt: TGTGCCAGCTCACCCCGCAGGGAAAATGAGCAGTTCTTC
d_call: TRBD2; clone_size: once; cdr3_length: 16; v_call: TRBV2; j_call: TRBJ2-1; cdr3_aa: CASSGLGLAGGNEQFF; cdr3_nt: TGTGCCAGCAGTGGACTGGGACTAGCGGGAGGAAATGAGCAGTTCTTC
d_call: .; clone_size: .; cdr3_length: 16; v_call: TRBV28; j_call: TRBJ1-4; cdr3_aa: CASSFPTGQDGEKLFF; cdr3_nt: TGTGCCAGCAGTTTCCCTACAGGGCAGGATGGGGAAAAACTGTTTTTT
d_call: .; clone_size: .; cdr3_length: 18; v_call: TRBV4-2; j_call: TRBJ1-5; cdr3_aa: CASSPRVGRQGSNQPQHF; cdr3_nt: TGTGCCAGCAGCCCCAGGGTCGGTAGGCAGGGAAGCAATCAGCCCCAGCATTTT
d_call: TRBD1; clone_size: .; cdr3_length: 16; v_call: TRBV4-1; j_call: TRBJ2-7; cdr3_aa: CASSQEGQGLSYEQYF; cdr3_nt: TGCGCCAGCAGCCAAGAGGGACAGGGCCTCTCCTACGAGCAGTACTTC
d_call: .; clone_size: .; cdr3_length: 16; v_call: TRBV7-2; j_call: TRBJ2-1; cdr3_aa: CASSFRRPGRHDEQFF; cdr3_nt: TGTGCCAGCAGCTTCCGCCGGCCAGGGCGGCACGATGAGCAGTTCTTC
d_call: .; clone_size: .; cdr3_length: 13; v_call: TRBV5-1; j_call: TRBJ2-7; cdr3_aa: CASSFQDTYEQYF; cdr3_nt: TGCGCCAGCAGCTTTCAGGACACCTACGAGCAGTACTTC
d_call: .; clone_size: .; cdr3_length: 12; v_call: TRBV29-1; j_call: TRBJ2-1; cdr3_aa: CSVGLFRNEQFF; cdr3_nt: TGCAGCGTTGGCCTATTCCGGAATGAGCAGTTCTTC
d_call: .; clone_size: .; cdr3_length: 16; v_call: TRBV28; j_call: TRBJ1-4; cdr3_aa: CASSFQGRATNEKLFF; cdr3_nt: TGTGCCAGCAGTTTCCAGGGTAGGGCAACTAATGAAAAACTGTTTTTT
d_call: TRBD2; clone_size: .; cdr3_length: 16; v_call: TRBV7-8; j_call: TRBJ2-6; cdr3_aa: CASSLVAGFGANVLTF; cdr3_nt: TGTGCCAGCAGCTTAGTAGCGGGGTTTGGGGCCAACGTCCTGACTTTC
d_call: TRBD1; clone_size: .; cdr3_length: 14; v_call: TRBV5-4; j_call: TRBJ1-2; cdr3_aa: CASSLQGAIYGYTF; cdr3_nt: TGTGCCAGCAGCCTACAGGGGGCGATCTATGGCTACACCTTC
d_call: .; clone_size: .; cdr3_length: 15; v_call: TRBV6-5; j_call: TRBJ1-1; cdr3_aa: CASSITGGRNTEAFF; cdr3_nt: TGTGCCAGCAGCATTACGGGGGGCCGGAACACTGAAGCTTTCTTT
d_call: .; clone_size: .; cdr3_length: 16; v_call: TRBV21-1; j_call: TRBJ2-5; cdr3_aa: CASSKRAPERQETQYF; cdr3_nt: TGTGCCAGCAGCAAAAGGGCCCCAGAACGGCAAGAGACCCAGTACTTC
d_call: .; clone_size: .; cdr3_length: 13; v_call: TRBV6-1; j_call: TRBJ2-7; cdr3_aa: CASSEALNHEQYF; cdr3_nt: TGTGCCAGCAGTGAAGCGCTTAATCACGAGCAGTACTTC
d_call: TRBD1; clone_size: .; cdr3_length: 17; v_call: TRBV5-1; j_call: TRBJ2-2; cdr3_aa: CASSLGARTGDTGELFF; cdr3_nt: TGCGCCAGCAGCTTGGGGGCACGGACAGGGGACACCGGGGAGCTGTTTTTT
d_call: .; clone_size: .; cdr3_length: 14; v_call: TRBV28; j_call: TRBJ2-5; cdr3_aa: CASSPEKNQETQYF; cdr3_nt: TGTGCCAGCAGTCCGGAGAAGAACCAAGAGACCCAGTACTTC
d_call: .; clone_size: .; cdr3_length: 13; v_call: TRBV5-1; j_call: TRBJ2-7; cdr3_aa: CASSLIPTDLFSF; cdr3_nt: TGCGCCAGCAGCCTGATACCGACAGACTTGTTTTCCTTC